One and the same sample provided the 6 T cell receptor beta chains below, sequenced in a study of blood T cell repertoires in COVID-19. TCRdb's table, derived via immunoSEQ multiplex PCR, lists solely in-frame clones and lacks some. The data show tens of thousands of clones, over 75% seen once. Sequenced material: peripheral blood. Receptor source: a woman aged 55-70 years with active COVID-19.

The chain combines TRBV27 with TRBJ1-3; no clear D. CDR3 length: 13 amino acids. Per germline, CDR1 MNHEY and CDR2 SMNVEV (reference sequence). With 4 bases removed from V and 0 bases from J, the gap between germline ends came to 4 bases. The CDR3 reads CASSSHSGNTIYF. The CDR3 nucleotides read TGTGCCAGCAGTTCACACTCTGGAAACACCATATATTTT.

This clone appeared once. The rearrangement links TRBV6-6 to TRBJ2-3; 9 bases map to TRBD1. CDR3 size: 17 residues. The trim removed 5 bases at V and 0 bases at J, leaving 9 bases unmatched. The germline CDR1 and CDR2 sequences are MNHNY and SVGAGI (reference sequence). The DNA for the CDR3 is TGTGCCAGCAGTCCCCGGGACAGGGCTCGGAGCACAGATACGCAGTATTTT. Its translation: CASSPRDRARSTDTQYF.

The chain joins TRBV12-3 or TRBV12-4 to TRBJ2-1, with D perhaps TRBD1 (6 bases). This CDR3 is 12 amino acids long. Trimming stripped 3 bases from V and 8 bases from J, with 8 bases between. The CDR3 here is CASSLDSHEQFF. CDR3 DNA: TGTGCCAGCAGTTTGGACAGCCATGAGCAGTTCTTC.

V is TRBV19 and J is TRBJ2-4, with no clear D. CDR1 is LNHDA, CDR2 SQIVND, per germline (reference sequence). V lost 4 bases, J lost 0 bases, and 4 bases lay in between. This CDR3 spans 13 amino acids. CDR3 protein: CASSTLAKNIQYF. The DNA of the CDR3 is TGTGCCAGTAGTACACTAGCCAAAAACATTCAGTACTTC.

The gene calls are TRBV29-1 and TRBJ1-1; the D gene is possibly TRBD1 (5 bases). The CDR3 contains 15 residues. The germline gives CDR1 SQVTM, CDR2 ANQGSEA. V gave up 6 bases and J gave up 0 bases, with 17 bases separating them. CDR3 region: CSVDRTTGLNTEAFF. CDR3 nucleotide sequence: TGCAGCGTCGACAGAACAACAGGATTGAACACTGAAGCTTTCTTT.

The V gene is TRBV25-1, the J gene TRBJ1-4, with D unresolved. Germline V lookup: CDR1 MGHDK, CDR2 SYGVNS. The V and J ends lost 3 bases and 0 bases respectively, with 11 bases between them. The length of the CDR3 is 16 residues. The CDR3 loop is CASSETRWATNEKLFF. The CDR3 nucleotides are TGTGCCAGCAGTGAGACACGTTGGGCAACTAATGAAAAACTGTTTTTT. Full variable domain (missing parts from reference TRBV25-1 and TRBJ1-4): EADIYQTPRYLVIGTGKKITLECSQTMGHDKMYWYQQDPGMELHLIHYSYGVNSTEKGDLSSESTVSRIRTEHFPLTLESARPSHTSQYLCASSETRWATNEKLFFGSGTQLSVL.